Below, one T cell receptor (beta chain) is given with its context. These data originate in a study of technical replicates of blood from several donors. Data came from immunoSEQ multiplex PCR; TCRdb stores just in-frame clones and leaves some out. The sample has some 68,000 clones, around 95% seen once; the top ten hold around 0.24%. V lost 1 base to trimming and J lost 7 bases, with 16 bases between them. The germline V gene encodes CDR1 MGHDK and CDR2 SYGVNS. This CDR3 comprises 15 residues. Sequences were obtained from T cells isolated from PBMCs. The receptor comes from a human donor in good health. The chain couples TRBV25-1 to TRBJ1-2; D remains unclear. In DNA form, the CDR3 reads TGTGCCAGCAGTGAATTGGAGGGATCTTTGGGTGGCTACACCTTC. It encodes CASSELEGSLGGYTF.